This is a list of T cell receptor beta chains from one sample in a study of cytomegalovirus exposure and HLA in healthy donors. Clones were sequenced by immunoSEQ multiplex PCR, and TCRdb holds only the in-frame ones, with some missing. The sample has about 140,000 clones, about four fifths seen once. Sequencing was done on a sample of PBMCs. The receptors stem from a woman younger than 35 in good health and CMV-seropositive. CDR3s include the opening cysteine and the closing phenylalanine or tryptophan. Fields, in order: clone size, V gene, J gene, D gene, CDR3 length, CDR3 DNA, CDR3 protein. The D gene is left open where the match is weak. Rows may omit the clone size; those that give it use once, few, many or a size class.

clone size: NA; V gene: TRBV7-9; J gene: TRBJ2-1; D gene: NA; CDR3 length: 14; CDR3 DNA: TGTGCCAGCAGCTTAGCCCCGACTAGGTATGAGCAGTTCTTC; CDR3 protein: CASSLAPTRYEQFF
clone size: NA; V gene: TRBV19; J gene: TRBJ2-7; D gene: TRBD1; CDR3 length: 15; CDR3 DNA: TGTGCCAGTAGTAAGGGGGCCTTCCTCGGCTACGAGCAGTACTTC; CDR3 protein: CASSKGAFLGYEQYF
clone size: NA; V gene: TRBV7-8; J gene: TRBJ1-5; D gene: NA; CDR3 length: 16; CDR3 DNA: TGTGCCAGCATCATCGGAGGGGGGGTACCCAATCAGCCCCAGCATTTT; CDR3 protein: CASIIGGGVPNQPQHF
clone size: few; V gene: TRBV4-1; J gene: TRBJ1-1; D gene: NA; CDR3 length: 15; CDR3 DNA: TGCGCCAGCAGCCAATCTGGGGCTGGCGGTTCTGAAGCTTTCTTT; CDR3 protein: CASSQSGAGGSEAFF
clone size: NA; V gene: TRBV5-1; J gene: TRBJ2-2; D gene: TRBD1; CDR3 length: 18; CDR3 DNA: TGCGCCAGCAGCCTATTACCGGGACAGGGCGCGAACACCGGGGAGCTGTTTTTT; CDR3 protein: CASSLLPGQGANTGELFF
clone size: NA; V gene: TRBV28; J gene: TRBJ2-7; D gene: NA; CDR3 length: 15; CDR3 DNA: TGTGCCAGCAGCCCACACATCGGACTCCGGTCCGAGCAGTACTTC; CDR3 protein: CASSPHIGLRSEQYF
clone size: once; V gene: TRBV9; J gene: TRBJ2-5; D gene: NA; CDR3 length: 15; CDR3 DNA: TGTGCCAGCAGCGTAGTCAGCGGGCGCCAAGAGACCCAGTACTTC; CDR3 protein: CASSVVSGRQETQYF
clone size: NA; V gene: TRBV28; J gene: TRBJ1-2; D gene: TRBD1; CDR3 length: 11; CDR3 DNA: TGTGCCAGCAGTACAGGGGTGGGCTACACCTTC; CDR3 protein: CASSTGVGYTF
clone size: NA; V gene: TRBV5-6; J gene: TRBJ1-1; D gene: NA; CDR3 length: 12; CDR3 DNA: TGTGCCAGCAGCTTGCTACCAGGTGAAGCTTTCTTT; CDR3 protein: CASSLLPGEAFF
clone size: NA; V gene: TRBV19; J gene: TRBJ2-1; D gene: TRBD2; CDR3 length: 15; CDR3 DNA: TGTGCCAGTAGTATTACGGGGGGAGCATACAATGAGCAGTTCTTC; CDR3 protein: CASSITGGAYNEQFF
clone size: NA; V gene: TRBV27; J gene: TRBJ2-5; D gene: NA; CDR3 length: 20; CDR3 DNA: TGTGCCAGCAGTTCTCCCCTGAGGCACCCTCAGGGGGGCACCAAGGAGACCCAGTACTTC; CDR3 protein: CASSSPLRHPQGGTKETQYF
clone size: once; V gene: TRBV6-1; J gene: TRBJ1-2; D gene: TRBD1; CDR3 length: 16; CDR3 DNA: TGTGCCAGCAGTGAAGCCTTTACAGGGGGCGACTATGGCTACACCTTC; CDR3 protein: CASSEAFTGGDYGYTF
clone size: NA; V gene: TRBV1; J gene: TRBJ2-1; D gene: NA; CDR3 length: 15; CDR3 DNA: TGCACCAGCAGCCAAGGTAATTTCTCCTACAATGAGCAGTTCTTC; CDR3 protein: CTSSQGNFSYNEQFF
clone size: once; V gene: TRBV6-5; J gene: TRBJ1-1; D gene: TRBD1; CDR3 length: 14; CDR3 DNA: TGTGCCAGCAGTTACGACAGGGGGCGTAGGGAAGCTTTCTTT; CDR3 protein: CASSYDRGRREAFF
clone size: NA; V gene: TRBV11-2; J gene: TRBJ2-7; D gene: NA; CDR3 length: 14; CDR3 DNA: TGTGCCAGCAGCTTAGAGCCAGGGACAAACGAGCAGTACTTC; CDR3 protein: CASSLEPGTNEQYF
clone size: NA; V gene: TRBV21-1; J gene: TRBJ1-1; D gene: NA; CDR3 length: 17; CDR3 DNA: TGTGCCAGCAGCAAAGATCGTGGCGGCTATACAAACACTGAAGCTTTCTTT; CDR3 protein: CASSKDRGGYTNTEAFF
clone size: NA; V gene: TRBV9; J gene: TRBJ1-1; D gene: TRBD1; CDR3 length: 16; CDR3 DNA: TGTGCCAGCAGCGTGGACCTCAGGGGGTCGGGAACTGAAGCTTTCTTT; CDR3 protein: CASSVDLRGSGTEAFF
clone size: once; V gene: TRBV7-9; J gene: TRBJ1-2; D gene: NA; CDR3 length: 17; CDR3 DNA: TGTTCCAGCAGCTTAGGGGACATAGGGTCACGGACCTATGGCTACACCTTC; CDR3 protein: CSSSLGDIGSRTYGYTF
clone size: NA; V gene: TRBV6-5; J gene: TRBJ1-6; D gene: NA; CDR3 length: 12; CDR3 DNA: TGTGCCAGCAGTTCCAGGGCGGGGTCCCTCCACTTT; CDR3 protein: CASSSRAGSLHF
clone size: few; V gene: TRBV19; J gene: TRBJ1-5; D gene: TRBD1; CDR3 length: 15; CDR3 DNA: TGTGCCACCAATTCGGGGACAGGGGCTCATCAGCCCCAGCATTTT; CDR3 protein: CATNSGTGAHQPQHF
clone size: once; V gene: TRBV19; J gene: TRBJ1-1; D gene: NA; CDR3 length: 13; CDR3 DNA: TGTGCCAGTAGTATAGGGGGGGACACTGAAGCTTTCTTT; CDR3 protein: CASSIGGDTEAFF
clone size: NA; V gene: TRBV28; J gene: TRBJ2-2; D gene: NA; CDR3 length: 15; CDR3 DNA: TGTGCCAGCAGTTTCCGGCTAGCGCAGGCCGGGGAGCTGTTTTTT; CDR3 protein: CASSFRLAQAGELFF
clone size: NA; V gene: TRBV11-2; J gene: TRBJ1-2; D gene: NA; CDR3 length: 15; CDR3 DNA: TGTGCCAGCAGCTTAGGGAATAGAGGGTTTTCTGGCTACACCTTC; CDR3 protein: CASSLGNRGFSGYTF
clone size: NA; V gene: TRBV7-9; J gene: TRBJ2-7; D gene: NA; CDR3 length: 15; CDR3 DNA: TGTGCCAGCAGCTTAGATTTGCCAGGGGATAACGAGCAGTACTTC; CDR3 protein: CASSLDLPGDNEQYF
clone size: NA; V gene: TRBV5-5; J gene: TRBJ2-7; D gene: NA; CDR3 length: 16; CDR3 DNA: TGTGCCAGCAGCTCAGGCCTGATCTTGAGCTCCTACGAGCAGTACTTC; CDR3 protein: CASSSGLILSSYEQYF
clone size: NA; V gene: TRBV5-3; J gene: TRBJ2-2; D gene: TRBD2; CDR3 length: 17; CDR3 DNA: TGTGCCAGAAGCTTGATGACTAGCGGGGGGTACACCGGGGAGCTGTTTTTT; CDR3 protein: CARSLMTSGGYTGELFF
clone size: NA; V gene: TRBV19; J gene: TRBJ1-5; D gene: NA; CDR3 length: 13; CDR3 DNA: TGTGCCAGTAGTATTCGAACAGGGAAGCCCCAGCATTTT; CDR3 protein: CASSIRTGKPQHF
clone size: NA; V gene: TRBV13; J gene: TRBJ2-7; D gene: TRBD1; CDR3 length: 18; CDR3 DNA: TGTGCCAGCAGCTTAGCACGACGGGGGACAGGTCCAACCTACGAGCAGTACTTC; CDR3 protein: CASSLARRGTGPTYEQYF
clone size: NA; V gene: TRBV6-1; J gene: TRBJ1-6; D gene: NA; CDR3 length: 15; CDR3 DNA: TGTGCCAGCAGTGATCAGGGGTGGAATAATTCACCCCTCCACTTT; CDR3 protein: CASSDQGWNNSPLHF
clone size: few; V gene: TRBV12-5; J gene: TRBJ1-2; D gene: TRBD1; CDR3 length: 14; CDR3 DNA: TGTGCTAGTGGGCCGGGACAGGGGGTTCGGGGCTACACCTTC; CDR3 protein: CASGPGQGVRGYTF
clone size: NA; V gene: TRBV10-2; J gene: TRBJ2-7; D gene: TRBD2; CDR3 length: 15; CDR3 DNA: TGCGCCAGCAGATTGGGCGGAGCGGGGGAAAGCGAGCAGTACTTC; CDR3 protein: CASRLGGAGESEQYF
clone size: NA; V gene: TRBV11-3; J gene: TRBJ1-2; D gene: NA; CDR3 length: 14; CDR3 DNA: TGTGCCAGCAGCTTAGTCAGACGGGAAGCAGGCTACACCTTC; CDR3 protein: CASSLVRREAGYTF
clone size: few; V gene: TRBV29-1; J gene: TRBJ1-1; D gene: NA; CDR3 length: 13; CDR3 DNA: TGCAGCGTTCGGCGGGATATGAACACTGAAGCTTTCTTT; CDR3 protein: CSVRRDMNTEAFF
clone size: NA; V gene: TRBV6-1; J gene: TRBJ1-1; D gene: NA; CDR3 length: 14; CDR3 DNA: TGTGCCAGCAGCCTCAAACAGGGGAACACTGAAGCTTTCTTT; CDR3 protein: CASSLKQGNTEAFF
clone size: NA; V gene: TRBV6-4; J gene: TRBJ2-3; D gene: NA; CDR3 length: 15; CDR3 DNA: TGTGCCAGCAGTGACTCAGGGGCTAGCACAGATACGCAGTATTTT; CDR3 protein: CASSDSGASTDTQYF
clone size: NA; V gene: TRBV25-1; J gene: TRBJ2-4; D gene: NA; CDR3 length: 13; CDR3 DNA: TGTGCCAGCAGGACTTCAGGGGAAAACATTCAGTACTTC; CDR3 protein: CASRTSGENIQYF